A selection of T cell receptor beta chains follows, all from one sample in a study of T cells in Graves' hyperthyroidism and ophthalmopathy. Each CDR3 protein gets one entry after TCRdb re-called the multiplex PCR reads with MiXCR. Of some 92,000 distinct CDR3 sequences in the sample, around 37% were seen once. The sequencing input was peripheral blood or thyroid tissue (not recorded which). Receptors were obtained from a woman in her thirties with Graves' hyperthyroidism. CDR3s include the opening cysteine and the closing phenylalanine or tryptophan. The D gene is left open where the match is weak. Only part of the rows carry a size: once, few, many, or a class if the clone is expanded.

clone_size	v_call	j_call	d_call	cdr3_nt	cdr3_aa
NA	TRBV10-1	TRBJ2-7	TRBD1	TGCGCCAGCAGTGTCCCAAGGACAGGCGACTACGAGCAGTACTTC	CASSVPRTGDYEQYF
NA	TRBV13	TRBJ1-6	NA	TGTGCCAGCAGCGTCGGGACGAGCTCCTATAATTCACCCCTCCACTTT	CASSVGTSSYNSPLHF
many	TRBV15	TRBJ2-1	NA	TGTGCCACAGGATCAGGGGGGAATGAGCAGTTCTTC	CATGSGGNEQFF
many	TRBV7-3	TRBJ2-1	NA	TGTGCCAGCAGCCCCCACAGGGAAAATGAGCAGTTCTTC	CASSPHRENEQFF
NA	TRBV6-5	TRBJ1-2	TRBD1	TGTGCCAGCAGTTCACAGGGGGCTAACTATGGCTACACCTTC	CASSSQGANYGYTF
few	TRBV25-1	TRBJ2-2	TRBD2	TGTGCCAGCAGCCGGGTACCGCGGGAGTACGGGGAGCTGTTTTTT	CASSRVPREYGELFF
many	TRBV12-3/TRBV12-4	TRBJ2-3	TRBD2	TGTGCCAGCACTCTAGCGGGAGTTACCTCAGATACGCAGTATTTT	CASTLAGVTSDTQYF
few	TRBV12-3/TRBV12-4	TRBJ2-3	TRBD2	TGTGCCAGCAGCCCGGGACTAGCCGCAGATACGCAGTATTTT	CASSPGLAADTQYF
NA	TRBV7-8	TRBJ2-7	TRBD2	TGTGCCAGCAGCCTCCACCCGATGACTAGCGGGACACGCGAGCAGTACTTC	CASSLHPMTSGTREQYF
NA	TRBV7-8	TRBJ1-5	NA	TGTGCCAGCAGCTCGGGCCAGGGCAGTCAGCCCCAGCATTTT	CASSSGQGSQPQHF
NA	TRBV15	TRBJ2-5	NA	TGTGCCACCAGCGGCGGAGAGACCCAGTACTTC	CATSGGETQYF
NA	TRBV28	TRBJ1-6	NA	TGTGCCAGCAGTTATAGGGGGAATTCACCCCTCCACTTT	CASSYRGNSPLHF
many	TRBV28	TRBJ2-7	NA	TGTGCCAGCGGGGTAGCAGCCCACGAGCAGTACTTC	CASGVAAHEQYF
NA	TRBV20-1	TRBJ2-7	TRBD2	TGCAGTGCTAGTCTAGCGGGAGGGCCATACGAGCAGTACTTC	CSASLAGGPYEQYF
many	TRBV6-5	TRBJ1-2	TRBD1	TGTGCCAGCAGTACTCGGGACAGACCCTATGGCTACACCTTC	CASSTRDRPYGYTF